These 30 T cell receptor beta chains share one sample of origin, sequenced in a study of Ad26.COV2.S vaccination and SARS-CoV-2 variants. Stated treatment: 19 received Ad26.COV2.S at low or high dose, single or two shots; several received placebo; per-sample allocation not given. At day 63 after the first vaccine or placebo injection, samples were drawn. The repertoire was sequenced with immunoSEQ multiplex PCR; TCRdb's copy has only in-frame clones and lacks some. The table records 250,000 or so clones, roughly 85% of them present only once. The sequencing used peripheral blood, collected in a trial of Ad26.COV2.S vaccine versus placebo. These receptors came from a person aged 18-60 years who received the Ad26.COV2.S COVID-19 vaccine or a placebo.

This chain uses TRBV4-1 with TRBJ2-3, with 7 bases identical to TRBD2. The CDR3 is made up of 15 amino acids. J gave up 2 bases and V 1 base, and 3 bases lay outside the gene matches. The germline CDR1 and CDR2 sequences are MGHRA and YSYEKL. The CDR3, as DNA: TGCGCCAGCAGCCAAGGGGGAGGGCCCACAGATACGCAGTATTTT. Translation gives CASSQGGGPTDTQYF.

In DNA, the CDR3 is TGTGCCAGCAGCATGAGGACAGGGTTCGTGAATAGGGCCAACGTCCTGACTTTC. Translation: CASSMRTGFVNRANVLTF. The chain links TRBV7-2 to TRBJ2-6; 8 bases align to TRBD1. The J segment lost 5 bases and the V segment lost 5 bases, leaving 14 bases of the junction unmatched. Looked up from germline, CDR1 is SGHTA and CDR2 is FQGNSA. The CDR3 runs to 18 residues.

The chain recombines TRBV7-2 with TRBJ1-5; 8 bases are a match to TRBD1. The junction had 6 bases not matched to a gene; V was cut back by 1 base and J by 4 bases. The CDR3 has 16 amino acids. The germline gives CDR1 SGHTA, CDR2 FQGNSA. CDR3 region: CASSLEYGQGNQPQHF. In nucleotides, the CDR3 is TGTGCCAGCAGCTTAGAGTATGGACAGGGAAATCAGCCCCAGCATTTT.

The chain joins TRBV6-4 to TRBJ1-1, with a tentative D call TRBD1 (6 bases). The CDR3 runs 15 residues. The germline V gene has CDR1 MRHNA and CDR2 SNTAGT. V was cut by 4 bases and J by 6 bases, with 18 bases left in between. This CDR3 is CASSAKGGADSEAFF. Here the CDR3 DNA reads TGTGCCAGCAGTGCCAAGGGGGGCGCGGATTCTGAAGCTTTCTTT.

The V call is TRBV14, the J call TRBJ2-7; 7 nucleotides line up with TRBD1. Trimming at V came to 0 bases and at J to 5 bases, leaving 7 bases not matched to a gene. This CDR3 comprises 15 residues. Germline V gene lookup returns CDR1 SGHDN and CDR2 FVKESK. The CDR3 sequence: CASSQEVTGFNEQYF. The CDR3 nucleotides read TGTGCCAGCAGCCAAGAGGTGACAGGGTTCAACGAGCAGTACTTC.

The gene calls are TRBV2 and TRBJ2-2; D uncertain. V was shortened by 6 bases and J by 1 base, with 15 bases between the two germline ends. Looked up from germline, CDR1 is SNHLY and CDR2 is FYNNEI. CDR3 size: 16 residues. The CDR3 protein is CASRDGATMNTGELFF. The CDR3, as DNA: TGTGCCAGCAGGGACGGCGCCACCATGAACACCGGGGAGCTGTTTTTT.

V and J are TRBV5-1 and TRBJ2-3; a weak D match, TRBD2 (5 bases). V was pared by 4 bases and J by 0 bases, with 12 bases between. The CDR3 has 15 amino acids. Germline V lookup: CDR1 SGHRS, CDR2 YFSETQ. This CDR3 reads CASSAERRSTDTQYF. The CDR3 nucleotides read TGCGCCAGCAGCGCCGAAAGGAGGAGCACAGATACGCAGTATTTT.

V usage is TRBV7-5 and J usage is TRBJ2-7; the table assigns TRBD1, which was not confirmed against the DNA. TRBV7-5 is marked as a pseudogene. The CDR3 runs to 14 residues. CDR3 protein: CARSLGDSSYEQYV. CDR3 sequence (DNA): TGTGCCAGAAGCTTAGGGGACAGTTCCTACGAGCAGTACGTC.

This clone was seen at least ten times. J is TRBJ2-7 and V is TRBV11-2, with D possibly TRBD2 on 7 matching bases. The CDR3 contains 17 residues. Trimming left V 3 bases short and J 0 bases short, with 18 bases between. Per germline, CDR1 SGHAT and CDR2 FQNNGV. CDR3 sequence: CASSFGTGGQSSYEQYF. The DNA for the CDR3 is TGTGCCAGCAGCTTCGGGACGGGGGGACAAAGCTCCTACGAGCAGTACTTC.

This chain links TRBV4-3 with TRBJ1-2; D unresolved. Between the trimmed V and J ends, which lost 8 bases and 1 base, there was a span of 11 bases. CDR3 length: 13 amino acids. Looked up from germline, CDR1 is LGHNA and CDR2 is YSLEER. CDR3: CASRPLGNYGYTF. The CDR3 DNA sequence: TGCGCCAGCCGACCTTTGGGTAACTATGGCTACACCTTC.

The chain recombines TRBV24-1 with TRBJ2-7; no firm D call. V was clipped by 0 bases and J by 6 bases, with 8 bases between them. CDR3 size: 13 residues. Looked up from germline, CDR1 is KGHDR and CDR2 is SFDVKD. Here the CDR3 DNA reads TGTGCCACCAGTGATTTGAACCTCGGCGAGCAGTACGTC. Protein sequence: CATSDLNLGEQYV.

J is TRBJ1-1 and V is TRBV6-5, with D hard to call. This CDR3 is 11 amino acids long. Germline V gene data show CDR1 as MNHEY and CDR2 as SVGAGI. Between the trimmed V and J ends, which lost 6 bases and 8 bases, there was a span of 10 bases. The CDR3 DNA reads as TGTGCCAGCAGGAGTGTTCACGAAGCTTTCTTT. This codes for CASRSVHEAFF.

The sample holds a few counts of this clone. CDR3 nucleotide sequence: TGTGCCAGCAGCTTATCAACGGGGGCCGGGGGCTACGAGCAGTACTTC. Translated: CASSLSTGAGGYEQYF. The V and J genes are TRBV7-9 and TRBJ2-7, with D perhaps being TRBD1 or TRBD2 (6 bases each). The germline CDR1 and CDR2 sequences are SEHNR and FQNEAQ (reference sequence). This CDR3 spans 16 amino acids. V lost 2 bases and J 3 bases, leaving 17 bases between the germline ends.

CDR3 in DNA: TGTGCCAGCAGCCCGACATCGGGCTACACCTTC. This translates into CASSPTSGYTF. The chain couples TRBV11-2 to TRBJ1-2; D is uncertain. Germline CDR1 reads SGHAT; CDR2 reads FQNNGV. This CDR3 has 11 residues. Trimming removed 5 bases at V and 8 bases at J, with 9 bases between. Complete variable domain (other parts from reference TRBV11-2 and TRBJ1-2): EAGVAQSPRYKIIEKRQSVAFWCNPISGHATLYWYQQILGQGPKLLIQFQNNGVVDDSQLPKDRFSAERLKGVDSTLKIQPAKLEDSAVYLCASSPTSGYTFGSGTRLTVV.

The chain combines TRBV7-9 with TRBJ2-5, with TRBD2 identical over 7 bases. The V gene's germline CDR1 is SEHNR and CDR2 FQNEAQ (reference sequence). The CDR3 loop spans 14 amino acids. V lost 7 bases, J lost 3 bases, and 8 bases stayed unmatched. The CDR3 region is CASTPSSGKETQYF. Here the CDR3 DNA reads TGTGCCAGCACCCCGTCTAGCGGTAAAGAGACCCAGTACTTC.

Only one count was recorded for this clone. The J gene is TRBJ2-7, the V gene TRBV12-5, with 11 bases matching TRBD1. V lost 6 bases and J lost 2; bases outside the gene matches: 3. The CDR3 consists of 14 residues. Germline loops: CDR1 LGHNT, CDR2 FRNRAP. CDR3 amino acids: CASGAGQGAYEQYF. The CDR3 coding sequence is TGTGCTAGTGGGGCGGGACAGGGGGCCTACGAGCAGTACTTC.

The V and J genes are TRBV5-1 and TRBJ2-3; 9 bases match TRBD2. The germline gives CDR1 SGHRS, CDR2 YFSETQ. V was clipped by 2 bases and J by 3 bases; unmatched bases: 7. The CDR3 is 16 residues long. CDR3 loop: CASSLRASGVTDTQYF. CDR3 coding DNA: TGCGCCAGCAGCTTAAGGGCTAGCGGGGTAACAGATACGCAGTATTTT.

The CDR3 region is CASAPALPKNIQYF. CDR3 in DNA: TGTGCCAGCGCCCCCGCGCTTCCGAAAAACATTCAGTACTTC. The chain links TRBV6-5 to TRBJ2-4; D is unclear. The length of the CDR3 is 14 residues. V dropped 8 bases and J dropped 4 bases, with 15 bases sitting between them. Germline CDR1 reads MNHEY; CDR2 reads SVGAGI.

The chain combines TRBV19 with TRBJ1-3, with D perhaps matching TRBD1 (5 bases). CDR1 and CDR2 (germline): LNHDA, SQIVND (reference sequence). This CDR3 region has 15 residues. Trimming removed 6 bases from V and 0 bases from J, with 12 bases in between. The CDR3: CASRLDTNSGNTIYF. The CDR3 DNA sequence: TGTGCCAGTAGACTGGACACAAACTCTGGAAACACCATATATTTT.

The V gene is TRBV9, the J gene TRBJ2-5; the D is unclear. From germline, CDR1 is SGDLS and CDR2 YYNGEE. This CDR3 is built from 14 residues. Trimming took off 4 bases at V and 0 bases at J, with 10 bases between the two ends. The CDR3 spells CASSITPNQETQYF. As DNA, the CDR3 is TGTGCCAGCAGCATCACTCCTAACCAAGAGACCCAGTACTTC.

The rearrangement joins TRBV6-2 or TRBV6-3 to TRBJ2-3; D is unresolved. The ends were cut back, 4 bases at V and 2 bases at J, with 4 bases in the middle. This CDR3 contains 12 residues. Germline CDR1 and CDR2: MNHEY and SVGEGT. The CDR3 bases are TGTGCCAGCAGTTCGTACACAGATACGCAGTATTTT. Residues: CASSSYTDTQYF.

The chain uses TRBV24-1 and TRBJ2-3; 8 bases match TRBD1. The V and J ends lost 3 bases and 0 bases, in that order; junction bases with no gene match: 4. Germline V gene lookup returns CDR1 KGHDR and CDR2 SFDVKD. The CDR3 has 16 residues. The CDR3 sequence: CATSDQQGESTDTQYF. The CDR3, as DNA: TGTGCCACCAGTGATCAACAGGGGGAAAGCACAGATACGCAGTATTTT.

The chain carries TRBV4-3 and TRBJ1-2; D is possibly TRBD1 (5 bases). Germline assignment: CDR1 LGHNA and CDR2 YSLEER. The CDR3 has 13 amino acids. Trimming stripped 4 bases from V and 4 bases from J, with 10 bases between. CDR3 in amino acids: CASSPRGSYGYTF. The CDR3 DNA is TGCGCCAGCAGCCCCCGGGGCTCCTATGGCTACACCTTC.

This clone was counted between two and nine times. For the CDR3, the DNA is TGTGCCAGCAGGTCCACTCTGGGGGGGCCCCAGCATTTT. Its translation is CASRSTLGGPQHF. V and J are TRBV3-1 (or the pseudogene TRBV3-2) and TRBJ1-5; D possibly corresponds to TRBD1 (5 bases). This CDR3 spans 13 amino acids. The V and J ends lost 6 bases and 9 bases respectively, with 15 bases between them. CDR1 LGHDT and CDR2 YNNKEL come from the germline V gene (reference sequence).

This rearrangement joins TRBV6-1 to TRBJ2-3, with 9 bases fitting TRBD2. This CDR3 is built from 16 residues. Germline V gene lookup returns CDR1 MNHNS and CDR2 SASEGT. V dropped 4 bases and J dropped 3; count of bases not matched to a gene: 8. The CDR3 loop is CASSAPRREGTDTQYF. The CDR3 coding sequence is TGTGCCAGCAGTGCCCCTCGGCGGGAGGGGACAGATACGCAGTATTTT.

CDR3 residues: CASSLAGRAGKFF. CDR3 DNA: TGTGCCAGCAGCTTGGCCGGGAGGGCAGGAAAGTTCTTC. This chain uses TRBV5-8 with TRBJ2-1; 8 bases map to TRBD2. Looked up from germline, CDR1 is SGHTS and CDR2 is YDEGEE. The ends lost 0 bases at V and 14 bases at J; junction bases unmatched: 7. CDR3 length equals 13 residues.

This clone was counted between two and nine times. The chain recombines TRBV7-7 with TRBJ2-2; TRBD2 might be the D (6 bases). Trimming stripped 4 bases from V and 0 bases from J, with 9 bases between. The CDR3 consists of 15 residues. The germline V gene has CDR1 SSHAT and CDR2 FNYEAQ (reference sequence). CDR3 sequence: CASSYGDSNTGELFF. CDR3 coding DNA: TGTGCCAGCAGCTATGGGGACTCGAACACCGGGGAGCTGTTTTTT.

This clone was found a few times. The V call is TRBV15, the J call TRBJ2-7, with D unclear. Trimming took 0 bases from V and 6 from J, leaving 6 bases between them. The CDR3 is 12 amino acids. Germline values: CDR1 LNHNV, CDR2 YYDKDF (reference sequence). The CDR3 DNA reads as TGTGCCACCAGCAGAGAGGGTTTCGAGCAGTACTTC. Translation: CATSREGFEQYF.

The V and J genes are TRBV15 and TRBJ2-7; TRBD2 matches at 12 bases. Germline V gene sequence: CDR1 LNHNV, CDR2 YYDKDF (reference sequence). The CDR3 consists of 16 residues. The chain's CDR3 is CATTRGLAGSFYEQYV. The CDR3 DNA reads TGTGCCACCACCAGAGGACTAGCGGGATCTTTCTACGAGCAGTACGTC.

This chain connects TRBV7-6 to TRBJ2-5; 9 nucleotides align to TRBD1. The junction had 9 bases not matched to a gene; V was cut back by 5 bases and J by 2 bases. This CDR3 has 16 residues. The V gene's germline CDR1 is SGHVS and CDR2 FNYEAQ. CDR3 DNA sequence: TGTGCCAGCAGCGGGCGGGACAGGGCCTCACAAGAGACCCAGTACTTC. Residues: CASSGRDRASQETQYF.